The rows below give T cell receptor beta chains drawn from one sample of a study of blood T cell repertoires in COVID-19. Produced via immunoSEQ multiplex PCR; TCRdb's table is partial and in-frame only. The table shows some 80,000 clones, with about 93% occurring only once. Sequenced material: peripheral blood. All receptors come from a woman of 80 years or more with acute or convalescent COVID-19. Both conserved end residues are part of each CDR3. The D gene is left open where the match is weak.

CDR3 protein,D gene,CDR3 length,J gene,V gene
CASSPTGRNAEAFF,.,14,TRBJ1-1,TRBV3-1/TRBV3-2
CASSLGDRANYGYTF,TRBD1,15,TRBJ1-2,TRBV7-9
CASSREGEQFF,.,11,TRBJ2-1,TRBV11-2
CASRTEGIDNSPLHF,.,15,TRBJ1-6,TRBV3-1/TRBV3-2
CSVEPGTAATDTQYF,TRBD1,15,TRBJ2-3,TRBV29-1
CASSLPVTEAFF,.,12,TRBJ1-1,TRBV13
CASSLGQGGFHFYTF,TRBD1,15,TRBJ1-2,TRBV5-6
CASSPTGGYGYTF,TRBD1,13,TRBJ1-2,TRBV18
CASSYRGRKAFF,TRBD1,12,TRBJ1-1,TRBV6-2/TRBV6-3
CASSSRTGNYNSPLHF,TRBD1,16,TRBJ1-6,TRBV7-8
CASSSYLDRVSYNEQFF,TRBD1,17,TRBJ2-1,TRBV5-6
CASSQDLRGNGYTF,.,14,TRBJ1-2,TRBV14
CASSQDKTGFYNEQFF,TRBD1,16,TRBJ2-1,TRBV4-3
CASSLEGQGSEQYF,TRBD1,14,TRBJ2-7,TRBV5-4
CASSVATTESYGYTF,.,15,TRBJ1-2,TRBV9
CAISDTGGQETQYF,TRBD1,14,TRBJ2-5,TRBV10-3
CASSLAGAGDSYNEQFF,TRBD2,17,TRBJ2-1,TRBV5-1
CASSGSHLYGRGYGYTF,.,17,TRBJ1-2,TRBV19
CASSKSGTQLRTDTQYF,.,17,TRBJ2-3,TRBV21-1
CAISGGDRTKYYTF,TRBD1,14,TRBJ1-2,TRBV10-3